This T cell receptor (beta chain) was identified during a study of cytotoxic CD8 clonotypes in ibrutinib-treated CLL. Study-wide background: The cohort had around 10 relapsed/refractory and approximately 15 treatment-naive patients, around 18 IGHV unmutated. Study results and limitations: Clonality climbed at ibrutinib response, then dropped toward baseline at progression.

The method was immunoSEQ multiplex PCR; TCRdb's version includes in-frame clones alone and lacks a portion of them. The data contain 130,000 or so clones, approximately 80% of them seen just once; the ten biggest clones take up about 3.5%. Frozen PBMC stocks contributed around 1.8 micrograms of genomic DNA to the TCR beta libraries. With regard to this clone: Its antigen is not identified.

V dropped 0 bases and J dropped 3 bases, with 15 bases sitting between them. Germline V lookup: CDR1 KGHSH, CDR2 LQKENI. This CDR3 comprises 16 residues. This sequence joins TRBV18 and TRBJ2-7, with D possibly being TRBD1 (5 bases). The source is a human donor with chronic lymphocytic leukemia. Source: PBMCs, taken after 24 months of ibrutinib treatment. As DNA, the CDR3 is TGTGCCAGCTCACCACCGGCGGCAGGGCTTAACTACGAGCAGTACTTC. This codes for CASSPPAAGLNYEQYF.